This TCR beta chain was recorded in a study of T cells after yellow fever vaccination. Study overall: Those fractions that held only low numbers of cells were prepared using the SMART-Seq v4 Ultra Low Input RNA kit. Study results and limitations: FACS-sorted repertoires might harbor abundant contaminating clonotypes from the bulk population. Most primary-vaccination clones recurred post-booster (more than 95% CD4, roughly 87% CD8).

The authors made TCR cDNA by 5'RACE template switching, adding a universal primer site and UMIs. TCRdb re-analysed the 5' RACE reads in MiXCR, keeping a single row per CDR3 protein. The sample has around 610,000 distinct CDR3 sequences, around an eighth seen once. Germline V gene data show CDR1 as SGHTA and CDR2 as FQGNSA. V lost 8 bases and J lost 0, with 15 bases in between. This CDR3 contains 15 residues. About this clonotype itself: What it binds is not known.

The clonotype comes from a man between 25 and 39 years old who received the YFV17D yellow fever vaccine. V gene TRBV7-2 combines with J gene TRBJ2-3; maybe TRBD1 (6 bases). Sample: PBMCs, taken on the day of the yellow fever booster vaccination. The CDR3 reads CASETRGSSTDTQYF. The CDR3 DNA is TGTGCCAGCGAAACCAGGGGATCGAGCACAGATACGCAGTATTTT.